This TCR beta chain is from a study of cytomegalovirus exposure and HLA in healthy donors. This clone was recorded once. 13 Jbeta primers and 60 Vbeta primers were used for the PCR. Here immunoSEQ multiplex PCR was the method, and the copy in TCRdb shows in-frame clones only, minus some. The sample consists of fewer than 250,000 clones, around 83% of them appearing once. Germline values: CDR1 MNHEY, CDR2 SVGAGI. This CDR3 has 14 residues. With 8 bases removed from V and 3 bases from J, the gap between germline ends came to 14 bases. The source material was PBMCs. The chain carries TRBV6-5 and TRBJ1-3, with D unresolved. The clonotype was recovered from a girl aged 5 to 17 in good health and CMV-seronegative. In DNA form, the CDR3 reads TGTGCCAGCTACGCCCGGTCTTTTGGAAACACCATATATTTT. Protein product: CASYARSFGNTIYF.